One sample yielded the 27 T cell receptor beta chains listed below, sequenced in a study of multiple sclerosis patients with progressive multifocal leukoencephalopathy. Time point meaning: time of PML onset. Data came from immunoSEQ multiplex PCR; TCRdb stores just in-frame clones and leaves some out. Of approximately 35,000 clones in the sample, 87% were seen once. The sample in question was PBMCs, obtained from a patient treated with natalizumab. These receptors all stem from a human donor with progressive multifocal leukoencephalopathy.

The chain combines TRBV2 with TRBJ1-2; D unclear. V gave up 1 base and J gave up 3 bases, with 6 bases separating them. The CDR3 has 13 amino acids. Germline V gives CDR1 SNHLY, CDR2 FYNNEI. As DNA, the CDR3 is TGTGCCAGCAGTGAAGGGGCAGACTATGGCTACACCTTC. It is translated as CASSEGADYGYTF.

The rearrangement joins TRBV7-9 to TRBJ2-7; 7 bases match TRBD2. With V trimmed by 7 bases and J by 2 bases, 8 bases remained unmatched. This CDR3 is built from 14 residues. Germline lookup yields CDR1 SEHNR and CDR2 FQNEAQ (reference sequence). Here the CDR3 DNA reads TGTGCCAGCAAGGGGCGGGAGCGCCCCTACGAGCAGTACTTC. Its protein is CASKGRERPYEQYF.

The sample holds a few counts of this clone. This chain connects TRBV6-5 to TRBJ2-7, with 8 bases identical to TRBD2. CDR3 length: 15 residues. The ends lost 0 bases at V and 1 base at J; junction bases unmatched: 2. The germline CDR1 and CDR2 sequences are MNHEY and SVGAGI. The CDR3 sequence: CASSYSSGSSYEQYF. Here the CDR3 DNA reads TGTGCCAGCAGTTACTCAAGCGGGAGTTCCTACGAGCAGTACTTC.

V gene TRBV9 combines with J gene TRBJ1-5; the D is unclear. CDR1 is SGDLS and CDR2 is YYNGEE in the germline V gene. Trimming took 8 bases from V and 6 from J, leaving 18 bases between them. The CDR3 spans 14 residues. The CDR3 nucleotides read TGTGCCAGTTCAAGTTCGGGTTTGAGTCAGCCCCAGCATTTT. Residues: CASSSSGLSQPQHF.

The V call is TRBV7-2, the J call TRBJ1-2, with TRBD1 identical over 7 bases. The trim removed 5 bases at V and 7 bases at J, leaving 7 bases unmatched. The CDR3 has 13 residues. Germline CDR1 SGHTA, CDR2 FQGNSA. Here the CDR3 reads CASSTVTGVGYTF. CDR3 sequence (DNA): TGTGCCAGCAGCACCGTTACAGGGGTTGGCTACACCTTC.

This rearrangement joins TRBV7-3 to TRBJ1-1; D is perhaps TRBD1 (6 bases). Trimming took 5 bases from V and 1 from J, leaving 8 bases between them. CDR3 length: 13 residues. The germline V gene encodes CDR1 SGHTA and CDR2 FQGTGA. CDR3: CASSLDRNTEAFF. Here the CDR3 DNA reads TGTGCCAGCAGCCTGGACAGGAACACTGAAGCTTTCTTT.

The chain links TRBV10-2 to TRBJ2-4, with D possibly being TRBD1 (6 bases). Germline values: CDR1 WSHSY, CDR2 SAAADI. Trimming took 3 bases from V and 0 from J, leaving 15 bases between them. This CDR3 is 17 amino acids long. CDR3 bases: TGCGCCAGCAGTGAAGGGACACCCTTTCTAGCCAAAAACATTCAGTACTTC. Its translation is CASSEGTPFLAKNIQYF.

J is TRBJ2-1 and V is TRBV7-6; weak D call: TRBD2 (5 bases). The CDR3 contains 15 residues. Germline CDR1 reads SGHVS; CDR2 reads FNYEAQ. The germline V and J ends were trimmed by 1 base and 6 bases, with 13 bases remaining between them. Here the CDR3 DNA reads TGTGCCAGCAGCTTAGGCCCACTAGGGATCAATGAGCAGTTCTTC. It specifies CASSLGPLGINEQFF.

J is TRBJ2-1 and V is TRBV28; TRBD2 matches at 8 bases. The junction had 10 bases not matched to a gene; V was cut back by 6 bases and J by 6 bases. CDR3 length equals 15 residues. Germline V gene sequence: CDR1 MDHEN, CDR2 SYDVKM. CDR3 protein: CASSLGGLAGNEQFF. The CDR3 nucleotides are TGTGCCAGCAGCTTAGGGGGGCTAGCGGGCAATGAGCAGTTCTTC.

J is TRBJ1-5 and V is TRBV6-6, with unresolved D. Germline V CDR1 and CDR2: MNHNY, SVGAGI (reference sequence). This CDR3 contains 13 residues. Trimming stripped 5 bases from V and 0 bases from J, with 5 bases between. The CDR3 spells CASSDYSNQPQHF. DNA for the CDR3: TGTGCCAGCAGTGACTATAGCAATCAGCCCCAGCATTTT.

Here the CDR3 DNA reads TGCGCCAGCAGCTTGGGGGCTAGCGGCTACGAGCAGTACTTC. Its translation is CASSLGASGYEQYF. V gene TRBV5-1 combines with J gene TRBJ2-7; 7 nucleotides line up with TRBD2. The CDR3 runs 14 residues. From germline, CDR1 is SGHRS and CDR2 YFSETQ. Germline trimming cut 0 bases from V and 3 bases from J; bases unmatched to any gene: 3.

The chain's CDR3 is CASSVAGVGETQYF. As DNA, the CDR3 is TGTGCCAGCAGTGTGGCGGGAGTAGGCGAGACCCAGTACTTC. The rearrangement uses TRBV2 and TRBJ2-5; 7 bases are shared with TRBD2. Germline CDR1 SNHLY, CDR2 FYNNEI. This CDR3 is built from 14 residues. Germline trimming cut 4 bases from V and 5 bases from J; bases unmatched to any gene: 7.

This chain connects TRBV6-5 to TRBJ1-1, with 8 nucleotides matching TRBD1. Germline lookup yields CDR1 MNHEY and CDR2 SVGAGI. The CDR3 is 16 amino acids. Losses at the gene ends were 4 bases for V and 7 bases for J; bases not matched to a gene: 14. CDR3 bases: TGTGCCAGCAGTTCCCCCGGGACAGGCGGGTTGAATGAAGCTTTCTTT. Amino acid sequence: CASSSPGTGGLNEAFF.

Turning to this clone: Other DNA sequences in the sample encode the same CDR3. The V call is TRBV7-2, the J call TRBJ2-7; possibly TRBD2 for D (7 bases). V was cut by 3 bases and J by 3 bases, with 15 bases left in between. This CDR3 is 15 amino acids long. CDR1 is SGHTA, CDR2 FQGNSA, per germline. The CDR3 here is CASSFWGGAIYEQYF. DNA of the CDR3: TGTGCCAGCAGCTTTTGGGGGGGGGCCATCTACGAGCAGTACTTC.

The chain has TRBV7-8 and TRBJ2-3, with 10 nucleotides matching TRBD2. Germline CDR1 and CDR2: SGHVS and FQNEAQ. The J segment lost 4 bases and the V segment lost 5 bases, leaving 9 bases of the junction unmatched. CDR3 length: 16 residues. The CDR3 loop reads CASSVSSGRIADTQYF. The CDR3 DNA reads as TGTGCCAGCAGCGTATCTAGCGGGAGAATCGCAGATACGCAGTATTTT.

The V call is TRBV28, the J call TRBJ2-3; D is uncertain. V was cut by 4 bases and J by 3 bases, with 5 bases left in between. CDR1 is MDHEN, CDR2 SYDVKM, per germline. The CDR3 is 12 residues long. DNA for the CDR3: TGTGCCAGCAGTTCCAATACAGATACGCAGTATTTT. Translation gives CASSSNTDTQYF. The full variable domain, its missing parts supplied by reference TRBV28 and TRBJ2-3, is DVKVTQSSRYLVKRTGEKVFLECVQDMDHENMFWYRQDPGLGLRLIYFSYDVKMKEKGDIPEGYSVSREKKERFSLILESASTNQTSMYLCASSSNTDTQYFGPGTRLTVL.

The gene calls are TRBV16 and TRBJ2-1; D tentatively fits TRBD1 or TRBD2 (5 bases each). Germline loops: CDR1 KGHSY, CDR2 FQNENV. The CDR3 covers 17 residues. The ends were cut back, 1 base at V and 4 bases at J, with 17 bases in the middle. The CDR3 here is CASSQLGTAGPYNEQFF. The CDR3 nucleotides are TGTGCCAGCAGCCAATTAGGGACCGCGGGCCCGTACAATGAGCAGTTCTTC.

Concerning this clone: Other DNA sequences in the same sample also yield this CDR3. CDR3 sequence: CASSDRGWSTDTQYF. CDR3 coding DNA: TGTGCCAGCAGTGACAGGGGGTGGAGCACAGATACGCAGTATTTT. The chain links TRBV2 to TRBJ2-3; TRBD1 agrees at 7 bases. Germline V gene data show CDR1 as SNHLY and CDR2 as FYNNEI. The CDR3 contains 15 residues. The junction had 3 bases not matched to a gene; V was cut back by 3 bases and J by 0 bases.

This chain links TRBV28 with TRBJ1-1; no definite D call. Deletions cut 7 bases from V and 8 bases from J, with 11 bases between. The CDR3 has 11 residues. Germline CDR1 and CDR2: MDHEN and SYDVKM. The CDR3 loop reads CASITYWEAFF. The CDR3 DNA reads as TGTGCCAGCATCACTTACTGGGAAGCTTTCTTT.

V gene TRBV5-1 combines with J gene TRBJ2-2; TRBD2 might be the D (5 bases). Between the trimmed V and J ends, which lost 0 bases and 7 bases, there was a span of 16 bases. Germline V gene sequence: CDR1 SGHRS, CDR2 YFSETQ. The CDR3 sequence is 16 residues long. The CDR3 nucleotides are TGCGCCAGCAGCTTGGAATGGATTAGCGCCTGCGGGGAGCTGTTTTTT. Translated: CASSLEWISACGELFF.

The CDR3 DNA is TGCAGCGTTGCTCCAAGCGTGGGGGGGGAGCAGTACTTC. The encoded protein is CSVAPSVGGEQYF. The gene calls are TRBV29-1 and TRBJ2-7; 7 nucleotides align to TRBD2. Germline lookup yields CDR1 SQVTM and CDR2 ANQGSEA. The V segment lost 4 bases and the J segment 7 bases; nucleotides outside the gene matches: 10. CDR3 size: 13 residues.

The chain combines TRBV4-1 with TRBJ2-5, with D tentatively TRBD1 (6 bases). The end of the DNA fits TRBJ2-7 better, so the J call may be wrong. The germline gives CDR1 MGHRA, CDR2 YSYEKL. There are 15 residues in the CDR3. The CDR3 loop reads CASSQDLGANYEQYF. The DNA of the CDR3 is TGCGCCAGCAGCCAAGATTTGGGGGCGAACTACGAGCAGTACTTC.

In DNA form, the CDR3 reads TGTGCCAGCTCACCCCAGGGCTCGAACACCGGGGAGCTGTTTTTT. Its protein is CASSPQGSNTGELFF. The chain has TRBV18 and TRBJ2-2; D may be TRBD1 (5 bases). Trimming stripped 3 bases from V and 0 bases from J, with 8 bases between. Germline V lookup: CDR1 KGHSH, CDR2 LQKENI. The CDR3 loop spans 15 amino acids. The variable domain in full, completed from reference TRBV18 and TRBJ2-2, reads NAGVMQNPRHLVRRRGQEARLRCSPMKGHSHVYWYRQLPEEGLKFMVYLQKENIIDESGMPKERFSAEFPKEGPSILRIQQVVRGDSAAYFCASSPQGSNTGELFFGEGSRLTVL.

Only one count was recorded for this clone. The chain employs TRBV6-4 and TRBJ1-4; tentatively, D is TRBD1 (5 bases). CDR1 and CDR2 (germline): MRHNA, SNTAGT. V shed 7 bases and J shed 5 bases, with 11 bases lying between them. The CDR3 has 13 amino acids. The CDR3 loop reads CASIDRGNEKLFF. Here the CDR3 DNA reads TGTGCCAGCATTGATAGGGGAAATGAAAAACTGTTTTTT.

The J gene is TRBJ2-1, the V gene TRBV2, with 9 nucleotides matching TRBD2. CDR3 length: 15 amino acids. Germline V gene lookup returns CDR1 SNHLY and CDR2 FYNNEI. With V trimmed by 7 bases and J by 1 base, 5 bases remained unmatched. The CDR3 spells CASTFSGSSYNEQFF. The DNA for the CDR3 is TGTGCCAGCACCTTTAGCGGGAGTTCCTACAATGAGCAGTTCTTC.

J is TRBJ1-1 and V is TRBV2; D unclear. Looked up from germline, CDR1 is SNHLY and CDR2 is FYNNEI. This CDR3 comprises 13 residues. Trimming cost V 3 bases and J 6 bases, with 11 bases left between them. The CDR3 sequence is CASSDGRLAEAFF. In nucleotides, the CDR3 is TGTGCCAGCAGTGACGGGAGACTCGCTGAAGCTTTCTTT.

This clone was found once. The chain links TRBV7-9 to TRBJ1-6, with 10 bases matching TRBD1. This CDR3 contains 14 residues. The ends lost 5 bases at V and 7 bases at J; junction bases unmatched: 2. Germline V CDR1 and CDR2: SEHNR, FQNEAQ (reference sequence). The CDR3 bases are TGTGCCAGCAGCGCGGGACAGGGGAATTCACCCCTCCACTTT. It encodes CASSAGQGNSPLHF.